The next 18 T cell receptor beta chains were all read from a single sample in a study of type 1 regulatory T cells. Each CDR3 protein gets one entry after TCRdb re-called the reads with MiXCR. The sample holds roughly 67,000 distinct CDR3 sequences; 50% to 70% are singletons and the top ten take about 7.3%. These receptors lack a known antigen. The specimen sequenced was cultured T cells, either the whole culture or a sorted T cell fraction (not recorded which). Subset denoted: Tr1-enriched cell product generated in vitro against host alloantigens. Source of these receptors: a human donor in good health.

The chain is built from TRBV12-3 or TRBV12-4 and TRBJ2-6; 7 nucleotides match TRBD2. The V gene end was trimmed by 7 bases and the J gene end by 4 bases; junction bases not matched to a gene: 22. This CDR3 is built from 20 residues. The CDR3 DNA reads TGTGCCAGCATGCAGACCCCAGCGGGATCCTGGAGGTCCGGGGCCAACGTCCTGACTTTC. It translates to CASMQTPAGSWRSGANVLTF.

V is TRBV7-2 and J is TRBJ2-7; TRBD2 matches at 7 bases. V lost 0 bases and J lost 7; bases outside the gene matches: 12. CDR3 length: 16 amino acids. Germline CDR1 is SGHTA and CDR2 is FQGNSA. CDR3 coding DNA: TGTGCCAGCAGCTTAGCGGGTGGCGGGAGTTTAGGAGAGCAGTACTTC. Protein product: CASSLAGGGSLGEQYF.

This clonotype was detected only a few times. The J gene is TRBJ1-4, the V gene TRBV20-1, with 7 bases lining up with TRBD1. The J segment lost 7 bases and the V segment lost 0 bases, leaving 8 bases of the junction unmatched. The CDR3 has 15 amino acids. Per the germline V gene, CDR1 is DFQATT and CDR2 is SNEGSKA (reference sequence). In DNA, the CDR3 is TGCAGTGCTAGAGATGAAACAGGGGACGGTGAAAAACTGTTTTTT. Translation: CSARDETGDGEKLFF.

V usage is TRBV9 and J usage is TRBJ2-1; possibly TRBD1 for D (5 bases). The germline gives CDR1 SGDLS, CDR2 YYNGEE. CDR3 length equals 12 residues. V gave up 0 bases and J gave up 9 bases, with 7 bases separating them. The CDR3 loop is CASSVARGEQFF. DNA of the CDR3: TGTGCCAGCAGCGTAGCTAGGGGTGAGCAGTTCTTC.

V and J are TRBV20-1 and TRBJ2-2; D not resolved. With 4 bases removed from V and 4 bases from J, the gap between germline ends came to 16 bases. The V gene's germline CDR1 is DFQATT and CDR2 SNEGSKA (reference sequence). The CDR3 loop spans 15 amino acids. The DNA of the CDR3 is TGCAGTGCTACTCCCTTCGGAGCCGGCACCGGGGAGCTGTTTTTT. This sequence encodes CSATPFGAGTGELFF.

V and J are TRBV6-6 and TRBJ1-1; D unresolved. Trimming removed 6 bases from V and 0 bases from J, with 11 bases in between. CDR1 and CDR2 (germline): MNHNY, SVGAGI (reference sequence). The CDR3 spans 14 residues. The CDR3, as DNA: TGTGCCAGCAGCCGACCGGGCGTGAACACTGAAGCTTTCTTT. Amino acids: CASSRPGVNTEAFF.

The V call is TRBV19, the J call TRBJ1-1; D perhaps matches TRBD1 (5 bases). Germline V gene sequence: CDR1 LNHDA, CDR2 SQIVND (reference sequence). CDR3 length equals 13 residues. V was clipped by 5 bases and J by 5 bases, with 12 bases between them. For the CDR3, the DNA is TGTGCCAGTAGTGACAGTAGACATACTGAAGCTTTCTTT. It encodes CASSDSRHTEAFF.

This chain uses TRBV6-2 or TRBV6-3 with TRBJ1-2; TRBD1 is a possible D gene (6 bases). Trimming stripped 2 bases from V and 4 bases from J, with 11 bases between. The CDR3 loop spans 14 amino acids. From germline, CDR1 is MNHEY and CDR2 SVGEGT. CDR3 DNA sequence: TGTGCCAGCAGTTACGACCAGGGGTCCTATGGCTACACCTTC. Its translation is CASSYDQGSYGYTF.

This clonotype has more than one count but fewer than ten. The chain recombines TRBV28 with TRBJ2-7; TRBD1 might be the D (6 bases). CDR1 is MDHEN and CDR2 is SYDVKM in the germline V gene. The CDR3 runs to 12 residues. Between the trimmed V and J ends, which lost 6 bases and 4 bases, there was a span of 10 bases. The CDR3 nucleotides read TGTGCCAGCAGGCAGGGGTTGTACGAGCAGTACTTC. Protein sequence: CASRQGLYEQYF.

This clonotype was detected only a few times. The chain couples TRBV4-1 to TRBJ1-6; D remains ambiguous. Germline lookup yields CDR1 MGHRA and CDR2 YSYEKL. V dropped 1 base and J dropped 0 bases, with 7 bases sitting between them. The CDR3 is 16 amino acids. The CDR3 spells CASSQGTGSYNSPLHF. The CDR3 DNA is TGCGCCAGCAGCCAAGGGACGGGCTCCTATAATTCACCCCTCCACTTT.

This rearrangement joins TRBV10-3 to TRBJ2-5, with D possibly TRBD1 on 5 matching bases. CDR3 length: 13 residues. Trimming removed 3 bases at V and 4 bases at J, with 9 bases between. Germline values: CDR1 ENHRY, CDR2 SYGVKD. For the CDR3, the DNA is TGTGCCATCAGTGAAGCTAGGGGAGAGACCCAGTACTTC. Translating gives CAISEARGETQYF.

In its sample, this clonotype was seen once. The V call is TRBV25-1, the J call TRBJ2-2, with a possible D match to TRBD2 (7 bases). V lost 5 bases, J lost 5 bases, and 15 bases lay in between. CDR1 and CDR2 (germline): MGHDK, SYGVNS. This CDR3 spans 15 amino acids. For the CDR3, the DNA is TGTGCCAGCAGTTTTGGCGGGGGCCGGACCGGGGAGCTGTTTTTT. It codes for CASSFGGGRTGELFF.

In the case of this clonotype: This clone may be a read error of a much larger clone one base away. The CDR3 is CASSVEAWGDYEQFF. CDR3 in DNA: TGTGCCAGCAGCGTAGAGGCCTGGGGGGACTACGAGCAGTTCTTC. This chain joins TRBV9 and TRBJ2-1; 7 nucleotides match TRBD2. With 0 bases clipped from V and 10 bases from J, the junction kept 10 bases outside the gene matches. The length of the CDR3 is 15 residues. The germline CDR1 and CDR2 sequences are SGDLS and YYNGEE.

The CDR3 DNA sequence: TGCGCCAGCAGCTTGGATGGGAGCGGAGGAGGCTACGAGCAGTACTTC. It is translated as CASSLDGSGGGYEQYF. This chain joins TRBV5-1 and TRBJ2-7, with D possibly matching TRBD2 (5 bases). The germline CDR1 and CDR2 sequences are SGHRS and YFSETQ. This CDR3 has 16 amino acids. Trimming took 0 bases from V and 3 from J, leaving 16 bases between them.

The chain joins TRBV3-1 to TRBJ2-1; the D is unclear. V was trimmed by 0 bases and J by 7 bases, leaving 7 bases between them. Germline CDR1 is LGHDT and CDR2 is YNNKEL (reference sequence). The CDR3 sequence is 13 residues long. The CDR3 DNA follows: TGTGCCAGCAGCCAAGATTCAGTAAATGAGCAGTTCTTC. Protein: CASSQDSVNEQFF.

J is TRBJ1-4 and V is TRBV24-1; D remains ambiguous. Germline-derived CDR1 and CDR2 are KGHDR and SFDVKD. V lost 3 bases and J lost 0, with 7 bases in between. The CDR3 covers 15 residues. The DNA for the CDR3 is TGTGCCACCAGTGATGGGATATCAACTAATGAAAAACTGTTTTTT. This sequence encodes CATSDGISTNEKLFF.

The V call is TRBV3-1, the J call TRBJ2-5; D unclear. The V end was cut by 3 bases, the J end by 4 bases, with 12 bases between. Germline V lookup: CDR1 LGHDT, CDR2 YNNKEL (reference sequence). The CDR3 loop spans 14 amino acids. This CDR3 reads CASSHHGPRETQYF. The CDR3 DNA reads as TGTGCCAGCAGCCATCACGGACCCCGAGAGACCCAGTACTTC.

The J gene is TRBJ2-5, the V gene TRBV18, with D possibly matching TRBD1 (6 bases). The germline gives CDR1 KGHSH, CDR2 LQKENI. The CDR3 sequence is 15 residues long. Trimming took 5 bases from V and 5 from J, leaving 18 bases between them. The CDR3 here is CASSSTGWPVETQYF. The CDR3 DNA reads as TGTGCCAGCTCATCAACAGGGTGGCCAGTGGAGACCCAGTACTTC.